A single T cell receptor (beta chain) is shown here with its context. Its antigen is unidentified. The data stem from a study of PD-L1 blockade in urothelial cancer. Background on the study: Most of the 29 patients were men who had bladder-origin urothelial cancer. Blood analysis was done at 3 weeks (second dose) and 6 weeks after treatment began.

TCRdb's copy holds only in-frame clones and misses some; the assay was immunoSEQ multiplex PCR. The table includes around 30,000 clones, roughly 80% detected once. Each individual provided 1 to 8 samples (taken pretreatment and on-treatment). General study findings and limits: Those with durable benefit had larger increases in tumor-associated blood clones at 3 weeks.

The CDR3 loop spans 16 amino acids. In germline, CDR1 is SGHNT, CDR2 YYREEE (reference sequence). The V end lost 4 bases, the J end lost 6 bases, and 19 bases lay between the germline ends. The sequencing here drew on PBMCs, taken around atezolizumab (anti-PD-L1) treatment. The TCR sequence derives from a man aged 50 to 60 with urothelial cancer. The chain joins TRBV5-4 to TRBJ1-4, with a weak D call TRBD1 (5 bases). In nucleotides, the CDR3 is TGTGCCAGCAGCAAGCGGGCCGGGGGGGTAGATGAAAAACTGTTTTTT. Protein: CASSKRAGGVDEKLFF.